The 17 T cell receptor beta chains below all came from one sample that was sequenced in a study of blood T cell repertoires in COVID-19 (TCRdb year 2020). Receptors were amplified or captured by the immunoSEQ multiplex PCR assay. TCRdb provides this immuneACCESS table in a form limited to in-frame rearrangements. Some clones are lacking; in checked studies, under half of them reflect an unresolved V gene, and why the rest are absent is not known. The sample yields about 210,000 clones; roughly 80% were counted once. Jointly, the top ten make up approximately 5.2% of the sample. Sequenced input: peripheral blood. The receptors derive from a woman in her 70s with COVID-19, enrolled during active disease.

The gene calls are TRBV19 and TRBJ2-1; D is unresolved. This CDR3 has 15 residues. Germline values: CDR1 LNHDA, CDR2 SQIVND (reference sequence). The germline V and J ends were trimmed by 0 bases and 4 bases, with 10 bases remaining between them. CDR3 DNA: TGTGCCAGTAGTATAGAGGTCACAACATACAATGAGCAGTTCTTC. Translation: CASSIEVTTYNEQFF.

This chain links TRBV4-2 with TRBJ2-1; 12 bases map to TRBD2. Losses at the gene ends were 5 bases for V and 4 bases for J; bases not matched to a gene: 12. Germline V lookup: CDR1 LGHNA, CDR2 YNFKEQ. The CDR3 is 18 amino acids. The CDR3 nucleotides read TGTGCCAGCAGCATACAAATACTAGCGGGAGGAAGTTACAATGAGCAGTTCTTC. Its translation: CASSIQILAGGSYNEQFF.

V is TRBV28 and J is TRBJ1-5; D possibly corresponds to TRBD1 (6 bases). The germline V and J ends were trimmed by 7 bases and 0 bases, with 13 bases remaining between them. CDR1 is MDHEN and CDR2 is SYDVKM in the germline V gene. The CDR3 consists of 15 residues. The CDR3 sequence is CASTTQGISNQPQHF. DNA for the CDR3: TGTGCCAGCACCACCCAGGGGATTAGCAATCAGCCCCAGCATTTT.

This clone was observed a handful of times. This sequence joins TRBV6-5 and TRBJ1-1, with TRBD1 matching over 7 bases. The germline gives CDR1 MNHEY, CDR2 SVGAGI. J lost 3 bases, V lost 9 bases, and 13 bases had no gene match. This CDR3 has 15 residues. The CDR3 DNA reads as TGTGCCAGTAGGGGGCGGAAGGGTTTAGACACTGAAGCTTTCTTT. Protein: CASRGRKGLDTEAFF.

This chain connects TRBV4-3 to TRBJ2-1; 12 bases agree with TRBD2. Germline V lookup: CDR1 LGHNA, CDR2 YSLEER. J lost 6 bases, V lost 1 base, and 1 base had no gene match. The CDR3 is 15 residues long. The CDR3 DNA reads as TGCGCCAGCAGCCAAGGGACTAGCGGGATCAATGAGCAGTTCTTC. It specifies CASSQGTSGINEQFF.

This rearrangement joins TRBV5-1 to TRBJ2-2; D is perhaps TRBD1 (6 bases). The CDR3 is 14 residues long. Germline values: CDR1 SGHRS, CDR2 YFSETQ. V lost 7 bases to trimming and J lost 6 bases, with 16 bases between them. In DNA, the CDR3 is TGCGCCAGCTCCATTACAGGGTTCGCCGGGGAGCTGTTTTTT. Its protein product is CASSITGFAGELFF. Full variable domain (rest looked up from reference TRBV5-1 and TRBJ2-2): KAGVTQTPRYLIKTRGQQVTLSCSPISGHRSVSWYQQTPGQGLQFLFEYFSETQRNKGNFPGRFSGRQFSNSRSEMNVSTLELGDSALYLCASSITGFAGELFFGEGSRLTVL.

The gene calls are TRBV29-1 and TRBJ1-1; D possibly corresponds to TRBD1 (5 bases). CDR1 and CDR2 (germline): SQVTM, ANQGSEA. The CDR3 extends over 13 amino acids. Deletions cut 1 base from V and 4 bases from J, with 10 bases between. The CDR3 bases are TGCAGCGTTGAAGGGGCAGGGCGCACTGAAGCTTTCTTT. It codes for CSVEGAGRTEAFF.

The CDR3 loop reads CSGAFSTDTQYF. The CDR3 DNA is TGCAGCGGGGCTTTTTCGACAGATACGCAGTATTTT. The chain carries TRBV29-1 and TRBJ2-3; D is ambiguous. This CDR3 contains 12 residues. The V end was cut by 7 bases, the J end by 3 bases, with 11 bases between. The germline V gene has CDR1 SQVTM and CDR2 ANQGSEA.

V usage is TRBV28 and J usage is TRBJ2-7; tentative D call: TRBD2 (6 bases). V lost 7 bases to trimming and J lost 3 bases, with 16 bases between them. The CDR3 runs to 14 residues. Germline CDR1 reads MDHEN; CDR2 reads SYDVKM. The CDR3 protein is CASTPAGNIYEQYF. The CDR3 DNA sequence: TGTGCCAGCACCCCAGCGGGTAATATCTACGAGCAGTACTTC. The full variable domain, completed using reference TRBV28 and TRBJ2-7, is DVKVTQSSRYLVKRTGEKVFLECVQDMDHENMFWYRQDPGLGLRLIYFSYDVKMKEKGDIPEGYSVSREKKERFSLILESASTNQTSMYLCASTPAGNIYEQYFGPGTRLTVT.

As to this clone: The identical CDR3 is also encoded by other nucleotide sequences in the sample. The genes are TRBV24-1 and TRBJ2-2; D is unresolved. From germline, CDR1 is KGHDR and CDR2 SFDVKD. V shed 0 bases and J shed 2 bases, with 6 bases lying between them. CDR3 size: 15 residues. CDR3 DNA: TGTGCCACCAGTGATTTGACGGGTAACACCGGGGAGCTGTTTTTT. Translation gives CATSDLTGNTGELFF.

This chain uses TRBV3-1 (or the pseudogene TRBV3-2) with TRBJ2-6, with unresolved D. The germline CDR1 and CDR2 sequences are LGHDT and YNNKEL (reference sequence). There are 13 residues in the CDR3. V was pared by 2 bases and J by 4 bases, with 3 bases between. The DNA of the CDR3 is TGTGCCAGCAGCCAACAAGGGGCCAACGTCCTGACTTTC. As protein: CASSQQGANVLTF.

CDR3 in amino acids: CASSLGAGYGYTF. Here the CDR3 DNA reads TGTGCCAGCAGCTTAGGGGCGGGATACGGCTACACCTTC. This chain links TRBV11-2 with TRBJ1-2; no clear D gene. Germline V CDR1 and CDR2: SGHAT, FQNNGV. V gave up 1 base and J gave up 8 bases, with 11 bases separating them. The CDR3 sequence is 13 residues long.

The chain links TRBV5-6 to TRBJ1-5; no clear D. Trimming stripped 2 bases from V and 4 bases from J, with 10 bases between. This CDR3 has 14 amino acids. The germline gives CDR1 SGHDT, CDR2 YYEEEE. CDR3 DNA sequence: TGTGCCAGCAGCTTCCGACAACTTAATCAGCCCCAGCATTTT. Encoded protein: CASSFRQLNQPQHF.

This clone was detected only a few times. In DNA, the CDR3 is TGTGCCAGCAGTTACGGGACAGGGACTAGTAGCAATCAGCCCCAGCATTTT. Protein sequence: CASSYGTGTSSNQPQHF. V usage is TRBV6-2 or TRBV6-3 and J usage is TRBJ1-5, with 9 bases fitting TRBD1. Germline V lookup: CDR1 MNHEY, CDR2 SVGEGT. CDR3 length equals 17 residues. Germline trimming cut 2 bases from V and 0 bases from J; bases unmatched to any gene: 5.

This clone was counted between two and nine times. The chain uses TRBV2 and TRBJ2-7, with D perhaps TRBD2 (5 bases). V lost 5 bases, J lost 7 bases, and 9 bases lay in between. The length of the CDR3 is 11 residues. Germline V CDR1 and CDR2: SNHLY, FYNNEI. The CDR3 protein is CASSPGWEQYF. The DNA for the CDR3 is TGTGCCAGCAGTCCGGGGTGGGAGCAGTACTTC.

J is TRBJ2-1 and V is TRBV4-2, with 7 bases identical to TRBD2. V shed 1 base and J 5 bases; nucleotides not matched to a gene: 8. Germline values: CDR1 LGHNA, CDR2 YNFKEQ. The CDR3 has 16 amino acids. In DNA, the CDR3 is TGTGCCAGCAGCCAAGGGGGATTAGCGGGCAACAATGAGCAGTTCTTC. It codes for CASSQGGLAGNNEQFF.

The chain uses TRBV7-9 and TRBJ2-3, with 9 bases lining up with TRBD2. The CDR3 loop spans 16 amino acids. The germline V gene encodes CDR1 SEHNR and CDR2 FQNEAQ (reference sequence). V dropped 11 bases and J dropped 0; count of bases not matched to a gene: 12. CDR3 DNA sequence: TGTGCCGTCTCCCCTAGCGGGGATACTAGCACAGATACGCAGTATTTT. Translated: CAVSPSGDTSTDTQYF.